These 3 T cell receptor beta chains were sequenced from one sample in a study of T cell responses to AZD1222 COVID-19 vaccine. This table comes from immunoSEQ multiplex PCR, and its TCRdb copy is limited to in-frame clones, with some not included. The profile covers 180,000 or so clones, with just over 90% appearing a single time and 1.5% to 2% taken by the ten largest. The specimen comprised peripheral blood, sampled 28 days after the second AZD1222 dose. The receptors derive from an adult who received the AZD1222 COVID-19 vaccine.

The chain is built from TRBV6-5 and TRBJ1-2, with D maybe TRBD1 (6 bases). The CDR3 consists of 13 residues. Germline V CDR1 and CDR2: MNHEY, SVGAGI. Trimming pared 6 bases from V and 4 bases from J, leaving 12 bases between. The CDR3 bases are TGTGCCAGCAGCGGCGGACAGCTCTATGGCTACACCTTC. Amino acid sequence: CASSGGQLYGYTF.

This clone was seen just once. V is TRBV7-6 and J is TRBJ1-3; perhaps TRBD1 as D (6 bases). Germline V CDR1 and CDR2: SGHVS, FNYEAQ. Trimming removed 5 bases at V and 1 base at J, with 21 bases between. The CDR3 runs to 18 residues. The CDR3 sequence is CASSRGGGSPLSGNTIYF. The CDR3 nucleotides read TGTGCCAGCAGCCGAGGGGGAGGCAGTCCTCTTTCTGGAAACACCATATATTTT.

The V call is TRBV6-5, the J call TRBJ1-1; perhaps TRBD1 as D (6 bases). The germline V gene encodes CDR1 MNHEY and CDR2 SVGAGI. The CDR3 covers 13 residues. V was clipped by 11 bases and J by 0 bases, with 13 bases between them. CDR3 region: CALTDSLNTEAFF. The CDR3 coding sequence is TGTGCCTTAACGGACAGTTTGAACACTGAAGCTTTCTTT.